These 5 T cell receptor beta chains came from one sample sequenced in a study of cytomegalovirus exposure and HLA in healthy donors. Use of 60 Vbeta and 13 Jbeta primers characterized the PCR. Generated by immunoSEQ multiplex PCR, the TCRdb table keeps only in-frame clones and is missing some. The sample holds 100,000 to 150,000 clones; around 72% are singletons and the top ten take 3% to 4.5%. Sequencing used PBMCs. These receptors were collected from a man aged 30 to 39 in good health and CMV-seronegative.

The rearrangement joins TRBV6-5 to TRBJ2-2; 8 bases agree with TRBD2. From germline, CDR1 is MNHEY and CDR2 SVGAGI. The CDR3 covers 16 residues. Losses at the gene ends were 3 bases for V and 9 bases for J; bases not matched to a gene: 12. CDR3 coding DNA: TGTGCCAGCAGTTATCTAAGCGGGGGCCCCCACCGGGAGCTGTTTTTT. Translated, it gives CASSYLSGGPHRELFF.

The J gene is TRBJ2-7, the V gene TRBV6-1, with D possibly TRBD1 on 5 matching bases. The CDR3 spans 13 residues. The germline V gene has CDR1 MNHNS and CDR2 SASEGT. With 2 bases removed from V and 2 bases from J, the gap between germline ends came to 7 bases. In nucleotides, the CDR3 is TGTGCCAGCAGTGAACAGGGTCCCTACGAGCAGTACTTC. Its translation: CASSEQGPYEQYF.

As for this clone: At one of its ends the junction is not consistent with the germline gene, which may arise from a read error. The genes are TRBV7-9 and TRBJ2-1; tentatively, D is TRBD2 (5 bases). Germline lookup yields CDR1 SEHNR and CDR2 FQNEAQ (reference sequence). This CDR3 is built from 16 residues. CDR3 in amino acids: CSSSPYTGIGYNEQFF. CDR3 bases: TGTTCCAGCAGCCCTTATACGGGGATAGGGTACAATGAGCAGTTCTTC.

The V gene is TRBV7-3, the J gene TRBJ2-1; tentatively, D is TRBD2 (6 bases). The CDR3 is made up of 15 amino acids. V gave up 0 bases and J gave up 4 bases, with 10 bases separating them. CDR1 and CDR2 from the germline V gene are SGHTA and FQGTGA. In DNA form, the CDR3 reads TGTGCCAGCAGCTTAACTAGCGGAGTGTACAATGAGCAGTTCTTC. Its translation: CASSLTSGVYNEQFF.

The rearrangement uses TRBV27 and TRBJ1-2, with TRBD1 matching 11 bases. Losses at the gene ends were 4 bases for V and 6 bases for J; bases not matched to a gene: 1. The CDR3 has 13 amino acids. The germline V gene has CDR1 MNHEY and CDR2 SMNVEV (reference sequence). CDR3: CASSWGQGDGYTF. CDR3 sequence (DNA): TGTGCCAGCAGTTGGGGACAGGGGGATGGCTACACCTTC.